Given below is one T cell receptor beta chain in context. Its antigen is as yet unknown. This specimen comes from a study of CD8 T cells in Susac syndrome. Study outcomes and limitations: Regarding the TCR sequencing and HLA analysis, the study admitted that a relatively small number of individuals were involved.

Roughly 0.5 to 1 ug RNA was reverse transcribed with random hexamers. Amplification of TCR beta CDR3 by immunoSEQ multiplex PCR spanned 54 Vbeta and 13 Jbeta. TCRdb reanalysed the immunoSEQ multiplex PCR reads using MiXCR and keeps one entry per CDR3 protein. The repertoire holds around 80,000 distinct CDR3 sequences, with 94% as singletons. Sequencing of TCR beta was performed on blood CD8+ and CD4+ T cells. Purification of the CD8+ and CD4+ T cells relied on negative isolation, and TEMRA cells underwent FACS enrichment. The CDR3 loop spans 20 amino acids. The junction had 10 bases not matched to a gene; V was cut back by 3 bases and J by 0 bases.

The sequence was obtained from a human donor in good health. Sequencing was carried out using CD8+ T cells from PBMCs. V gene TRBV12-3 or TRBV12-4 combines with J gene TRBJ2-2, with 13 positions matching TRBD2. The CDR3 DNA sequence: TGTGCCAGCAGTTTCCCTAGGACTAGCGGGAGAGAGACGAACACCGGGGAGCTGTTTTTT. Protein sequence: CASSFPRTSGRETNTGELFF.